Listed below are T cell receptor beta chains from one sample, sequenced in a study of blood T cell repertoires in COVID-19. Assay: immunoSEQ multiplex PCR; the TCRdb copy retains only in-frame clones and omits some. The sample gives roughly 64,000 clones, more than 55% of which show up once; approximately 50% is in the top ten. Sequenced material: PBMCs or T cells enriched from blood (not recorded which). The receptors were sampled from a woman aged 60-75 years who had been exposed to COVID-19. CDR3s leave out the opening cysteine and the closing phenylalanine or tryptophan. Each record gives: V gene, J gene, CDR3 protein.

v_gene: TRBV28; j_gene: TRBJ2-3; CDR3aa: ASSPDRDGSTDTQY
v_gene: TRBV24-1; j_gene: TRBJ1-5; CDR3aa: ATSDSGGDQPQH
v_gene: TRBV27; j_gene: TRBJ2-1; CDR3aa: ASSSPRGGRDEQF
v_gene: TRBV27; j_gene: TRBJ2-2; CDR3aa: ASSPGTGNGELF
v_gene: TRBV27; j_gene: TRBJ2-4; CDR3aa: ASSPLAKNIQY
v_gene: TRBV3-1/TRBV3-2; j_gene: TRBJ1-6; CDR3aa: ASSLGGVADSPLH
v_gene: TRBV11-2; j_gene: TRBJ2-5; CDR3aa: ASSSLMPAGGETQY
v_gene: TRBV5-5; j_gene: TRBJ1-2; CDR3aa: ASSLIQGTATYGYT
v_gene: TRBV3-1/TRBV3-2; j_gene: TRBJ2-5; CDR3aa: ASSQESGRVLQETQY
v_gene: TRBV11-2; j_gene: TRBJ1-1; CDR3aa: ASSLTGNTEAF
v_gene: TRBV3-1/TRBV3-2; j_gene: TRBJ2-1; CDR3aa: ASSQGLTRGKDEQF
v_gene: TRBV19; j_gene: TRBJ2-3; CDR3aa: ASAQTGKTDTQY
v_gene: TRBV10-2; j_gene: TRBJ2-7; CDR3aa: ASMPGLQGDFEQY
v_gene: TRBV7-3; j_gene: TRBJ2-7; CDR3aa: ASSKTSGSYEQY
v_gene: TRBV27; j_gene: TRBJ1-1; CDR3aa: ASRSGQGANTEAF
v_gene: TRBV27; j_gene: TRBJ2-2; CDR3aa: ASSPRAGGVGELF
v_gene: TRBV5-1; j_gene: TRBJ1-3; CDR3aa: ASSSRRGNTIY
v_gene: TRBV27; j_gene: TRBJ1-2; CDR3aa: ASSSTVNYGYT
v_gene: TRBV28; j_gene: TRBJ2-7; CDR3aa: ASSLPTGSYEQY
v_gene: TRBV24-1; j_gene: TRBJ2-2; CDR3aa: ATSDLPGQGVSGELF
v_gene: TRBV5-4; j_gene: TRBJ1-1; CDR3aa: ASSKQENTEAF
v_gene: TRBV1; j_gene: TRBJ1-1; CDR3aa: TSSQEEAVNTEAF
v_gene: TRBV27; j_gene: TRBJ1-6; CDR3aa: ASSREWDIQSPLH
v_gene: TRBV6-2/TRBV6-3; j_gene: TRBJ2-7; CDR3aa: ASSSYPGEQY
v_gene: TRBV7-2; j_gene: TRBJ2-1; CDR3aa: ASSPNWGGNEQF
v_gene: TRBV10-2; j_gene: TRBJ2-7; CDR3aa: ASSAQWSYEQY
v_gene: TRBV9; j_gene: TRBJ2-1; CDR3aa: ASPSSGREKYNEQF
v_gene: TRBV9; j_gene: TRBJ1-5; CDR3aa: ASSGTGVGQPQH
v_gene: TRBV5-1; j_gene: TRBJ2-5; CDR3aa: ASSVDSHYQETQY
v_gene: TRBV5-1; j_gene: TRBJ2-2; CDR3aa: ASSFTSTGELF
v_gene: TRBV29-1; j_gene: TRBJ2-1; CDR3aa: SVGSLAGGIYNEQF
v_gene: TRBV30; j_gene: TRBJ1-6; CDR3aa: AWRSSYNSPLH
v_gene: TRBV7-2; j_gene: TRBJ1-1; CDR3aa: ASSLDNRGTEAF
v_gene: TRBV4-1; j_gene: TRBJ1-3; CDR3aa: ASSQDPGPGNTIY
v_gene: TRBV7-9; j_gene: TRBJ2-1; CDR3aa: ASSSPSSEDWF
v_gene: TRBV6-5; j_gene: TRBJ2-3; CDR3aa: ASFISGGSTDTQY
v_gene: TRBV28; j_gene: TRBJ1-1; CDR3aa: ASSLQGARTEAF
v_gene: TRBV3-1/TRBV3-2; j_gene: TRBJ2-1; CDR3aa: ASRPTTSGGPGF
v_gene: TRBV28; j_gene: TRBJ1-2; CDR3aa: ASSFPGGKYGYT
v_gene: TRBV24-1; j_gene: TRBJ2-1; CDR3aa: ATSGTGMGYNEQF
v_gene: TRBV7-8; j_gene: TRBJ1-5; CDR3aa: ASSETENHQPQH
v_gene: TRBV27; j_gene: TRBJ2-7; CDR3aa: ASSSSSIVGVGNEQY
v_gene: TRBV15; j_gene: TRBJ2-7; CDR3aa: ATSRDGYEQY
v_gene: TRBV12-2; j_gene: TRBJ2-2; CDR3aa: ASRLLEGGTPNTGELF
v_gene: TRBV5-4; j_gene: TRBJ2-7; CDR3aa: ASSPNPPGLAYEQY
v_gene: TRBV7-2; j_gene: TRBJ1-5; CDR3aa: ASSLVGATNQPQH
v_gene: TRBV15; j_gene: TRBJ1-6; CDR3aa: ATSSNYNSPLH
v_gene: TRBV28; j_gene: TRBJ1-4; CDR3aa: ASSFGVGKEKLF
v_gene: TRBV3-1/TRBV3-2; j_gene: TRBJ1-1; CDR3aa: ASSKLRGHLNTEAF
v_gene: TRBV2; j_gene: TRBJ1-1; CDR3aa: ASSREGSTEAF
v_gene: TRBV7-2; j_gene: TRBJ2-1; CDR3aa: ASSLVAGVVNEQF
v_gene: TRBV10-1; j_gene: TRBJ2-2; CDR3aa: ASTGTRNTGELF
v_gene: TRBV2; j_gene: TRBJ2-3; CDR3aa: ASEKDLSRTDTQY
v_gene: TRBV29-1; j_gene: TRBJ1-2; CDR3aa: SVERGTGVYGYT
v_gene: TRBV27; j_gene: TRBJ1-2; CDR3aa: ASRGAFDRGTPNYGYT